Given below is one T cell receptor (beta chain) in context. Germline V CDR1 and CDR2: MNHEY, SMNVEV (reference sequence). The CDR3 totals 14 residues. The ends were cut back, 4 bases at V and 6 bases at J, with 14 bases in the middle. The data stem from a study of shared clonotypes between healthy human individuals. Generated by immunoSEQ multiplex PCR, the TCRdb table keeps only in-frame clones and is missing some. The table includes approximately 100,000 clones, 55% to 70% detected once. The clonotype originates from a woman in her thirties in good health. V and J are TRBV27 and TRBJ2-3; a possible D gene is TRBD1 (6 bases). Sequenced input: memory CD8+ T cells sorted from blood. The subset denotes: CD45RO+ cells pooled with CCR7-negative TemRA cells. The CDR3 DNA follows: TGTGCCAGCAGTTCTGGACAGTCACCGGATACGCAGTATTTT. The encoded protein is CASSSGQSPDTQYF.